This TCR beta chain is from a study of blood T cell repertoires in COVID-19. This clone occurred many times. Sequencing was performed with immunoSEQ multiplex PCR; in TCRdb, only in-frame clones are kept and a portion is missing. Of 200,000 to 250,000 clones listed, roughly 90% are singletons. This CDR3 spans 16 amino acids. Trimming took 0 bases from V and 0 from J, leaving 12 bases between them. CDR1 is SGHRS and CDR2 is YFSETQ in the germline V gene. The material sequenced was peripheral blood. The sequence derives from an older woman with acute or convalescent COVID-19. V gene TRBV5-1 combines with J gene TRBJ1-2; D might be TRBD1 (6 bases). The CDR3 is CASSLEAGAPNYGYTF. The CDR3 region has the DNA TGCGCCAGCAGCTTGGAGGCAGGGGCGCCTAACTATGGCTACACCTTC.